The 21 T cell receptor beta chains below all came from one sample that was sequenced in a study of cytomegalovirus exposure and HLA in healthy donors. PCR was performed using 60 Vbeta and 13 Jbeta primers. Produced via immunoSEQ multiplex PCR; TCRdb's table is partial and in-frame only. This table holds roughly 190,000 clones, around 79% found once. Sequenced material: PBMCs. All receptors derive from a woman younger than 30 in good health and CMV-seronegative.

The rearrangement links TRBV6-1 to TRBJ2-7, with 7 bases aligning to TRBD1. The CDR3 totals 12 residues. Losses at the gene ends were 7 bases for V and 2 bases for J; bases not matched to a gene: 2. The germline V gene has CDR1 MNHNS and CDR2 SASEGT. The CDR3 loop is CASTGTAYEQYF. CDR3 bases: TGTGCCAGCACCGGGACAGCCTACGAGCAGTACTTC.

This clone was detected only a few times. CDR3 amino acids: CASSDWAGGGTEAFF. The CDR3 region has the DNA TGTGCCAGCAGTGACTGGGCGGGAGGTGGGACTGAAGCTTTCTTT. The rearrangement joins TRBV6-4 to TRBJ1-1; D is unresolved. Trimming left V 1 base short and J 5 bases short, with 14 bases between. The CDR3 consists of 15 residues. Per germline, CDR1 MRHNA and CDR2 SNTAGT.

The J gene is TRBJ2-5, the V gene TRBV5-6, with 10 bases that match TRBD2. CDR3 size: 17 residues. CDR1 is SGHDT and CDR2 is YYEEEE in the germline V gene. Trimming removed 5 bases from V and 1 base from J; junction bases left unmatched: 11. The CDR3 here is CASSPRGIAGGQETQYF. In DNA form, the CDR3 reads TGTGCCAGCAGTCCGAGGGGTATAGCGGGGGGCCAAGAGACCCAGTACTTC.

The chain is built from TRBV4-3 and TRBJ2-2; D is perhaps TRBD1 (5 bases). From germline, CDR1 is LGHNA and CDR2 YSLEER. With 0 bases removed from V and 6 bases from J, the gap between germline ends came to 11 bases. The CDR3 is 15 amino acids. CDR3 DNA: TGCGCCAGCAGCCAAGATATAGGGGTCGCCGGGGAGCTGTTTTTT. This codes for CASSQDIGVAGELFF.

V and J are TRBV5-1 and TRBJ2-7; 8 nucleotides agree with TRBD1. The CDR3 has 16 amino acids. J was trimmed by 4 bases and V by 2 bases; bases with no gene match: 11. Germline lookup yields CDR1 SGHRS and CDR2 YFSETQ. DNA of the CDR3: TGCGCCAGCAGCTTAGATGGACAGGGCGGAATATACGAGCAGTACTTC. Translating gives CASSLDGQGGIYEQYF.

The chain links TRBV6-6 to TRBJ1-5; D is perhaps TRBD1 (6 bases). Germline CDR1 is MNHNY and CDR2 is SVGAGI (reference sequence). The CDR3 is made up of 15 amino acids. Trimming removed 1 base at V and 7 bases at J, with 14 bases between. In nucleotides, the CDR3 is TGTGCCAGCAGTTACTTCACGGGGGGGCGACAGCCCCAGCATTTT. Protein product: CASSYFTGGRQPQHF.

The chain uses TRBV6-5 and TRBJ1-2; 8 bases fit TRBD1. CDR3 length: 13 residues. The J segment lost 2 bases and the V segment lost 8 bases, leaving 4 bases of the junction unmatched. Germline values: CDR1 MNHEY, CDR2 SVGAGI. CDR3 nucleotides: TGTGCCAGCCATAGGGACAGGAACTATGGCTACACCTTC. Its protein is CASHRDRNYGYTF.

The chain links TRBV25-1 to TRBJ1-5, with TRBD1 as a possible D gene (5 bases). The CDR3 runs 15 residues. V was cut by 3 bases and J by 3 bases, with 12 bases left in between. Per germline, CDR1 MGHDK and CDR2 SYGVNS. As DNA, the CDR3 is TGTGCCAGCAGTGACACGGACACACCCAATCAGCCCCAGCATTTT. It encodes CASSDTDTPNQPQHF.

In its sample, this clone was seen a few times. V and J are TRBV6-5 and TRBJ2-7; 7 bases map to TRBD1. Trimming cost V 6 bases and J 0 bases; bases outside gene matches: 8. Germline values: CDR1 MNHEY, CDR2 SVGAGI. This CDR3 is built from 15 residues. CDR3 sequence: CASRTGQEPSYEQYF. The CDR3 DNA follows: TGTGCCAGCAGGACCGGACAGGAACCCTCCTACGAGCAGTACTTC.

The CDR3 sequence: CASSQGKIAGGPNEQFF. The CDR3 region has the DNA TGTGCCAGCAGCCAAGGGAAAATAGCGGGAGGGCCGAATGAGCAGTTCTTC. The genes are TRBV4-2 and TRBJ2-1, with 11 nucleotides matching TRBD2. Losses at the gene ends were 1 base for V and 7 bases for J; bases not matched to a gene: 9. This CDR3 has 17 amino acids. CDR1 and CDR2 from the germline V gene are LGHNA and YNFKEQ.

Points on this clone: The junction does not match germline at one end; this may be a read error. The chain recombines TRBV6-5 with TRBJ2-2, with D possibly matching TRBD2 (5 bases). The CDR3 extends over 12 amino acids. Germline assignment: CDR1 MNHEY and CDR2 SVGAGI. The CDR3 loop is CASRMNTGELFF. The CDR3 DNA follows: TGTGCCAGCAGGATGAACACCGGGGAGCTGTTCTTT.

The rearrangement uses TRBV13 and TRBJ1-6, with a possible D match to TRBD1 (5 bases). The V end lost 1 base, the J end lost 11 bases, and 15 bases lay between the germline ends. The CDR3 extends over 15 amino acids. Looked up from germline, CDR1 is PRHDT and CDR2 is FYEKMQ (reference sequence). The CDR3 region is CASSLVGRVMAPLHF. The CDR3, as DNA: TGTGCCAGCAGCTTAGTCGGCAGGGTTATGGCACCCCTCCACTTT.

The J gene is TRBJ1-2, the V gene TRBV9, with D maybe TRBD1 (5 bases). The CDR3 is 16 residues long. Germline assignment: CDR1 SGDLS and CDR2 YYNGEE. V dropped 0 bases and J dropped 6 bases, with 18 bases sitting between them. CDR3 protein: CASSVEVAGSRNGYTF. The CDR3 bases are TGTGCCAGCAGCGTAGAAGTCGCAGGGTCAAGGAATGGCTACACCTTC.

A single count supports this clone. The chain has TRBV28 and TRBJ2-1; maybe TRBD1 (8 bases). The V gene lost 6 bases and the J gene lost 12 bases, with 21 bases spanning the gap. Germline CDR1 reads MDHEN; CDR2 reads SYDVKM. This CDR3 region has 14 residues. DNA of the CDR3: TGTGCCAGCAGCATTCGGGGAAACAGGGGGGGGCAGTTCTTC. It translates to CASSIRGNRGGQFF.

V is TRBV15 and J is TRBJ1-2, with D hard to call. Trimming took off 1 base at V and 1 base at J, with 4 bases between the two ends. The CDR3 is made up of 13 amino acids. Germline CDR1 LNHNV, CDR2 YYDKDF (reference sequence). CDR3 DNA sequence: TGTGCCACCAGCAGAGCCGGTAACTATGGCTACACCTTC. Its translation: CATSRAGNYGYTF.

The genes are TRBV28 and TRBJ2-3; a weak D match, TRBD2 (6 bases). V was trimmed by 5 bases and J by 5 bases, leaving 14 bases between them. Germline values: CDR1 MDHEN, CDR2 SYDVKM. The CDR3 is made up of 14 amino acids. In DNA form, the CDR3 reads TGTGCCAGCAGTAAAGGGAAAGCGGGAGATACGCAGTATTTT. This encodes CASSKGKAGDTQYF.

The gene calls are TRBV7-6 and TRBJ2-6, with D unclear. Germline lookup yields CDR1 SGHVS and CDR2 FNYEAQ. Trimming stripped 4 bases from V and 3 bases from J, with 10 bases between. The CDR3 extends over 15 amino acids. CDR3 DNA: TGTGCCAGCAGCTGGTCCACCTATGGGGCCAACGTCCTGACTTTC. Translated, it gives CASSWSTYGANVLTF.

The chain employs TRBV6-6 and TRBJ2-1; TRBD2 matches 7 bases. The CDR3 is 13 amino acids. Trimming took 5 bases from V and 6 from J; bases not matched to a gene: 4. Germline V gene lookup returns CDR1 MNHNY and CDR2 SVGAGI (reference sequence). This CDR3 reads CASSRSGGNEQFF. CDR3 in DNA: TGTGCCAGCAGTCGTTCGGGGGGCAATGAGCAGTTCTTC.

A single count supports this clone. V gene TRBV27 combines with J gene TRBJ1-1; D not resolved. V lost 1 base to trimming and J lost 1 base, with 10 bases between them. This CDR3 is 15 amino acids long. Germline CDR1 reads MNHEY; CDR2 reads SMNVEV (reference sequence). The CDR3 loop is CASSLWIGGNTEAFF. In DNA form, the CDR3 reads TGTGCCAGCAGTTTATGGATTGGCGGGAACACTGAAGCTTTCTTT.

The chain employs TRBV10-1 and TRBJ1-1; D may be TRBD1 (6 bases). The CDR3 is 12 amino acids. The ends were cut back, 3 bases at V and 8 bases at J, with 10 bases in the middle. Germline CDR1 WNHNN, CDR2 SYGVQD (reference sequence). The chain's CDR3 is CASSDTQGEAFF. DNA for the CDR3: TGCGCCAGCAGTGATACCCAGGGGGAAGCTTTCTTT.

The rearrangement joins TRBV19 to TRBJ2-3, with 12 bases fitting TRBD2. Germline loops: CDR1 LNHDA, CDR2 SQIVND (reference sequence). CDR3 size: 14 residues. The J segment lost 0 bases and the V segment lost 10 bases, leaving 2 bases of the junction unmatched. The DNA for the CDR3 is TGTGCCACACTAGCGGGGGGAAGCACAGATACGCAGTATTTT. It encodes CATLAGGSTDTQYF.